Reported below is one TCR beta chain. Its antigen is currently unknown. Time point reported: patch test 2, 6 weeks after DPC sensitization. As for treatment: therapeutic diphenylcyclopropenone sensitization with weekly scalp DPC. The CDR3 length is 15 residues. Germline CDR1 is KGHSH and CDR2 is LQKENI. The V gene end was trimmed by 5 bases and the J gene end by 4 bases; junction bases not matched to a gene: 7. The data derive from a study of human T cells and chemical hapten exposure. General study points: It should be noted that donors had alopecia, so their immune response may differ from healthy people's. Versus controls, significantly more large CDR3 similarity clusters arose from expanded TCRs.

Authors' processing steps: Individual samples carried between roughly 23,224 and 700,000 TCRs, with 95,638 as the median. MiXCR, applied by TCRdb to the RACE reads, yields one record per CDR3 protein. The V and J calls, along with clone size, are taken from TCRdb and not from the paper's own processing. The top ten hold about 5% of the sample, which has more than 80,000 distinct CDR3 sequences, about 10% seen once. The V gene is TRBV18, the J gene TRBJ2-2; 7 nucleotides align to TRBD1. Sequencing was performed on whole blood, taken in connection with sensitization to the hapten diphenylcyclopropenone (DPC). This TCR derives from a woman in her forties or fifties with alopecia areata. Some clones in this sample may be carry-over from other donors' samples. DNA for the CDR3: TGTGCCAGCTCAGCAGACAGGGTTCGCACCGGGGAGCTGTTTTTT. It yields the protein CASSADRVRTGELFF. Filled out from reference TRBV18 and TRBJ2-2, the complete variable domain reads NAGVMQNPRHLVRRRGQEARLRCSPMKGHSHVYWYRQLPEEGLKFMVYLQKENIIDESGMPKERFSAEFPKEGPSILRIQQVVRGDSAAYFCASSADRVRTGELFFGEGSRLTVL.